This T cell receptor (beta chain) is from a study of regulatory T cells in long-lasting Graves disease. Arm-PCR of CDR3 regions and iRepertoire HTBI primers were the basis on which TCR beta libraries were built. MiXCR was run by TCRdb on the multiplex PCR reads, yielding one entry per CDR3 protein. The data contain around 480,000 distinct CDR3 sequences, about 16% of them seen just once; the ten biggest clones take up 20% to 30%. This clonotype was seen a few times. Time point reported: newly diagnosed GD, antithyroid drugs for less than 3 months. With RNA extracted from PBMCs as input, the TCR library was made. By American Thyroid Association guidelines, Graves' disease was diagnosed in the cohort. Separately, the same data were catalogued under a study of T cells in Graves' hyperthyroidism and ophthalmopathy. That publication notes: The TCR CDR3 was amplified in a first-round RT-PCR using the HTBI primer set.

The material was peripheral blood mononuclear cells (PBMCs), obtained at new diagnosis, from a patient treated with antithyroid drugs. The TCR sequence derives from a woman aged 40-65 years with Graves disease.

The CDR3 coding sequence is TGTGCCAGCAGCCAAGGGTCCCTAAACTACAATGAGCAGTTCTTC. It specifies CASSQGSLNYNEQFF. The V gene is TRBV3-1, the J gene TRBJ2-1; no reliable D call. The V end lost 1 base, the J end lost 3 bases, and 10 bases lay between the germline ends. The germline gives CDR1 LGHDT, CDR2 YNNKEL (reference sequence). CDR3 size: 15 residues.